This T cell receptor (beta chain) was sequenced for a study of blood T cells in healthy people across ages (dated by TCRdb to between 2015 and 2017). In terms of the full investigation: Template switching captured roughly one uniquely barcoded TCR beta cDNA molecule per two T cells in model experiments. Age-related changes in TCR beta repertoire diversity were measured in the study by deep sequencing normalized with unique cDNA molecular identifiers. The donors were divided into four age groups: young (average approximately 17 years), middle-aged (around 37), aged (62) and long-lived (around 80). To avoid experimental bias, donors of different ages were randomly spread across the sequencing lanes. For two donors (one aged 18 to 30 and one aged 80 or older), the study analyzed two additional independent replicas of 1 million unique cDNA reads from the same blood draw. What the study reported, not specific to this receptor: Estimates of total diversity based on one million sequenced T cells were considered lower bounds and underestimates. There was a strong correlation between observed TCR beta diversity and the percentage of naive T cells measured by flow cytometry. As age increased, observed TCR beta diversity per million T cells dropped in a roughly linear way, and a significant reduction was already evident by age 40. Because profiling used bulk unsorted PBMCs, naive and antigen-experienced compartments could not be compared conclusively. Because donor CMV infection status was unknown, age-related changes in expanded clonotypes were potentially confounded. The long-lived group showed more naive CD4+ T cells, fewer expanded clones and increased TCR diversity than the aged group, suggesting age selection.

Turning to this clonotype: Its antigen is currently not known. Within one base of it there is no much larger clone, and no base qualities were kept.

Germline trimming: 3 bases from V, 4 bases from J; junction bases outside gene matches: 12. The CDR3 has 17 amino acids, counting the end cysteine and phenylalanine. CDR3 DNA is the only sequence kept; it has 51 bases, read in frame from the first base. From a lookup of the germline V gene, CDR1 and CDR2 are ENHRY and SYGVKD. Donors were around 37 systemically healthy Caucasian individuals from Russia aged roughly 6 to 95 years. Around 10 milliliters of peripheral blood were drawn from each donor into EDTA-treated Vacutainer tubes. Ficoll-Paque density-gradient centrifugation was used to isolate PBMCs, with at least 7 million per sample. Trizol reagent was used to extract total RNA from the PBMCs, yielding at least 6 micrograms per sample. For every donor, flow cytometry on a PBMC aliquot measured the percentage of naive CD45RAhigh/CD27high T cells. The library was obtained by 5' RACE. The sample was run on an Illumina HiSeq 2500. A second PCR of roughly 6 to 11 cycles was run with a J-beta primer mix and a sample-barcoded 5' primer. Each TCR beta cDNA molecule received a unique molecular identifier from a template-switch 5' adaptor carrying 12 random nucleotides. Each sample yielded at least 2.5 million CDR3-containing paired-end reads. First-strand cDNA was synthesized from all RNA with the Mint cDNA synthesis kit, primed by a TRBC-specific oligonucleotide. Following uracil-DNA glycosylase treatment, a first 18-cycle PCR with universal primers M1SS and BC2_uni_R was performed on all cDNA. In the paper's pipeline: For normalization, 1 million high-quality reads, each with a distinct molecular identifier, were randomly selected from each sample. Instead of being binned into consensus sequences, reads that shared molecular identifiers were thrown out. CDR3 identification, clonotype clustering and error correction used MiTCR with a Q25 quality threshold and the strictest error-elimination algorithm. A nonparametric unseen species model with Euler transformation was used to estimate a lower bound on total TCR beta diversity. TCRdb redid the processing of the public reads, applying fastp at Q25 and MiXCR, and retained in-frame beta chains. Identical CDR3 protein sequences are pooled into one entry, listed with their most common genes and DNA. The V and J calls shown here were made by TCRdb, not taken from the authors' results. A total of roughly 680,000 distinct CDR3 sequences appear in this sample, about 51% of them only once. Approximately 15% of the sample comes from the top ten.

The rearrangement joined TRBV10-3 to TRBJ2-1; 7 central nucleotides agree with TRBD1. This TCR came from an elderly woman in good health. Input material: blood. The DNA sequence is as follows: TGTGCCATCAGTGAATTGGGCACAGGGGCAGCTTACAATGAGCAGTTCTTC. This sequence encodes CAISELGTGAAYNEQFF.